Below are 21 T cell receptor beta chains sequenced from a single sample in a study of beta chain features in type 1 diabetes. The investigators reverse transcribed all of the isolated RNA, so they sequenced expressed TCRB transcripts. The repertoire was sequenced with immunoSEQ multiplex PCR; TCRdb's copy has only in-frame clones and lacks some. The data show about 170,000 clones, less than 10% seen once. Their antigens are not known. Findings of the study overall: For Type 1 diabetes patients, all four CD4+ subsets carried TCRB CDR3s that were moderately but significantly shorter.

Sequencing used central memory CD4+ T cells from blood. The origin of the receptors is a man between 18 and 29 years old with type 1 diabetes.

A few counts support this clone. V gene TRBV19 combines with J gene TRBJ2-1; 11 nucleotides align to TRBD2. V lost 3 bases and J lost 9; bases outside the gene matches: 13. CDR3 length: 17 amino acids. The V gene's germline CDR1 is LNHDA and CDR2 SQIVND (reference sequence). CDR3 amino acids: CASSMGSISGGAIEQFF. The DNA for the CDR3 is TGTGCCAGTAGTATGGGGTCGATTAGCGGGGGGGCCATTGAGCAGTTCTTC.

This clone has just a few counts. This chain links TRBV5-4 with TRBJ2-5, with TRBD1 matching 8 bases. Germline CDR1 SGHNT, CDR2 YYREEE (reference sequence). This CDR3 spans 14 amino acids. J lost 5 bases, V lost 1 base, and 4 bases had no gene match. The CDR3 is CASSLQGAIETQYF. The CDR3 DNA sequence: TGTGCCAGCAGCTTGCAGGGGGCAATCGAGACCCAGTACTTC.

Details on this clone: An end of the junction differs from the germline gene, which may be a read error. The chain combines TRBV5-4 with TRBJ2-6, with D maybe TRBD2 (5 bases). The CDR3 loop spans 16 amino acids. Germline assignment: CDR1 SGHNT and CDR2 YYREEE (reference sequence). The CDR3 DNA sequence: TGCGCCAGCAGCCAAGAACTAGGGTCCGGGGCCAACGTCCTGACTTTC. Protein sequence: CASSQELGSGANVLTF.

The J gene is TRBJ2-3, the V gene TRBV29-1, with 8 bases lining up with TRBD1. Germline V CDR1 and CDR2: SQVTM, ANQGSEA. The J segment lost 2 bases and the V segment lost 6 bases, leaving 4 bases of the junction unmatched. This CDR3 region has 13 residues. CDR3 in amino acids: CSVTDRVTDTQYF. CDR3 nucleotide sequence: TGCAGCGTGACGGACAGGGTCACAGATACGCAGTATTTT.

This clone has more than one count but fewer than ten. Additional DNA sequences in this sample encode the identical CDR3. The V and J genes are TRBV7-9 and TRBJ1-5; D is perhaps TRBD1 (5 bases). Germline loops: CDR1 SEHNR, CDR2 FQNEAQ (reference sequence). There are 13 residues in the CDR3. Trimming took 4 bases from V and 4 from J, leaving 8 bases between them. The CDR3: CASSSQGNQPQHF. In nucleotides, the CDR3 is TGTGCCAGCAGCTCTCAGGGAAATCAGCCCCAGCATTTT.

The J gene is TRBJ2-7, the V gene TRBV18; 10 nucleotides agree with TRBD2. This CDR3 has 14 amino acids. Germline assignment: CDR1 KGHSH and CDR2 LQKENI. Germline trimming cut 5 bases from V and 3 bases from J; bases unmatched to any gene: 4. The CDR3 DNA reads TGTGCCAGCTCATTTTCTAGCGGGAGCTACGAGCAGTACTTC. Protein product: CASSFSSGSYEQYF. Complete variable domain (other parts from reference TRBV18 and TRBJ2-7): NAGVMQNPRHLVRRRGQEARLRCSPMKGHSHVYWYRQLPEEGLKFMVYLQKENIIDESGMPKERFSAEFPKEGPSILRIQQVVRGDSAAYFCASSFSSGSYEQYFGPGTRLTVT.

J is TRBJ2-3 and V is TRBV5-1; D remains ambiguous. The germline V gene has CDR1 SGHRS and CDR2 YFSETQ. The CDR3 has 12 amino acids. V lost 0 bases, J lost 6 bases, and 5 bases lay in between. The CDR3 protein is CASSLEADTQYF. CDR3 in DNA: TGCGCCAGCAGCTTGGAAGCGGATACGCAGTATTTT.

A word on this clone: Other DNA sequences in the same sample also yield this CDR3. The chain couples TRBV18 to TRBJ2-3; 7 bases fit TRBD1. The V segment lost 3 bases and the J segment 3 bases; nucleotides outside the gene matches: 6. Germline-derived CDR1 and CDR2 are KGHSH and LQKENI. This CDR3 is 15 amino acids long. DNA for the CDR3: TGTGCCAGCTCACCTCGACAGGGTAGAACAGATACGCAGTATTTT. It codes for CASSPRQGRTDTQYF.

Notes on this clone: Additional DNA sequences in this sample encode the identical CDR3. The genes are TRBV28 and TRBJ2-3; TRBD1 agrees at 11 bases. This CDR3 contains 15 residues. Germline assignment: CDR1 MDHEN and CDR2 SYDVKM. Unmatched junction bases numbered 5, after V lost 3 bases and J lost 6 bases. The CDR3 DNA sequence: TGTGCCAGCAGTTTCCTGGGACAGGGGGGGGATACGCAGTATTTT. This codes for CASSFLGQGGDTQYF. Looking up the rest from reference TRBV28 and TRBJ2-3 gives the full variable domain: DVKVTQSSRYLVKRTGEKVFLECVQDMDHENMFWYRQDPGLGLRLIYFSYDVKMKEKGDIPEGYSVSREKKERFSLILESASTNQTSMYLCASSFLGQGGDTQYFGPGTRLTVL.

The chain has TRBV11-3 and TRBJ2-3; 8 nucleotides agree with TRBD1. The CDR3 has 15 residues. In germline, CDR1 is SGHNT, CDR2 YENEEA. The trim removed 5 bases at V and 5 bases at J, leaving 9 bases unmatched. In DNA form, the CDR3 reads TGTGCCAGCAGCCTCAGGGGGACAGGCGGAGATACGCAGTATTTT. It codes for CASSLRGTGGDTQYF.

The J gene is TRBJ2-3, the V gene TRBV5-1; 7 bases match TRBD2. Germline-derived CDR1 and CDR2 are SGHRS and YFSETQ. The V segment lost 4 bases and the J segment 2 bases; nucleotides outside the gene matches: 10. CDR3 size: 16 residues. CDR3 loop: CASSALPGLTTDTQYF. The CDR3 DNA follows: TGCGCCAGCAGCGCCCTACCGGGACTAACCACAGATACGCAGTATTTT.

The rearrangement joins TRBV5-1 to TRBJ2-5; 7 bases map to TRBD2. CDR3 length equals 15 residues. Losses at the gene ends were 0 bases for V and 1 base for J; bases not matched to a gene: 3. Germline CDR1 and CDR2: SGHRS and YFSETQ. CDR3 in amino acids: CASSLDASGQETQYF. The CDR3 coding sequence is TGCGCCAGCAGCTTGGATGCTAGCGGCCAAGAGACCCAGTACTTC. Full variable domain (remainder filled in from reference TRBV5-1 and TRBJ2-5): KAGVTQTPRYLIKTRGQQVTLSCSPISGHRSVSWYQQTPGQGLQFLFEYFSETQRNKGNFPGRFSGRQFSNSRSEMNVSTLELGDSALYLCASSLDASGQETQYFGPGTRLLVL.

This clone was found many times. J is TRBJ2-3 and V is TRBV5-5, with D perhaps TRBD2 (6 bases). From germline, CDR1 is SGHKS and CDR2 YYEKEE (reference sequence). The V end was cut by 4 bases, the J end by 2 bases, with 14 bases between. This CDR3 has 15 amino acids. This chain's CDR3 is CASSTLGGTTDTQYF. CDR3 DNA sequence: TGTGCCAGCAGCACACTCGGGGGTACCACAGATACGCAGTATTTT.

The chain carries TRBV11-2 and TRBJ2-7; 10 bases map to TRBD1. V dropped 4 bases and J dropped 2; count of bases not matched to a gene: 2. Germline assignment: CDR1 SGHAT and CDR2 FQNNGV. This CDR3 has 14 residues. Here the CDR3 DNA reads TGTGCCAGCAGCTGGGGACAGGGGCCCTACGAGCAGTACTTC. Translated: CASSWGQGPYEQYF. Filled out from reference TRBV11-2 and TRBJ2-7, the complete variable domain reads EAGVAQSPRYKIIEKRQSVAFWCNPISGHATLYWYQQILGQGPKLLIQFQNNGVVDDSQLPKDRFSAERLKGVDSTLKIQPAKLEDSAVYLCASSWGQGPYEQYFGPGTRLTVT.

The gene calls are TRBV5-1 and TRBJ1-2; D is ambiguous. Trimming took 4 bases from V and 5 from J, leaving 18 bases between them. The CDR3 extends over 15 amino acids. CDR1 is SGHRS, CDR2 YFSETQ, per germline. CDR3 region: CASSLGESVGYGYTF. The CDR3 nucleotides read TGCGCCAGCAGCCTCGGGGAGTCCGTGGGATATGGCTACACCTTC.

This clone was counted between two and nine times. The chain combines TRBV28 with TRBJ2-7; 7 nucleotides line up with TRBD1. The CDR3 totals 15 residues. From germline, CDR1 is MDHEN and CDR2 SYDVKM. Trimming removed 7 bases from V and 3 bases from J; junction bases left unmatched: 12. The DNA of the CDR3 is TGTGCCAGCAAATACGGCCGACAGGGTCTCTACGAGCAGTACTTC. Protein: CASKYGRQGLYEQYF.

The chain carries TRBV27 and TRBJ2-3; 7 nucleotides agree with TRBD2. This CDR3 comprises 16 residues. Trimming took 8 bases from V and 6 from J; bases not matched to a gene: 17. Germline CDR1 is MNHEY and CDR2 is SMNVEV (reference sequence). The CDR3 protein is CASSAWLVGGVDTQYF. The CDR3 DNA follows: TGTGCCAGCTCCGCGTGGTTGGTGGGGGGGGTGGATACGCAGTATTTT.

The table lists this clone with a few counts. This chain joins TRBV30 and TRBJ2-7, with D possibly being TRBD1 (6 bases). Trimming shortened V by 4 bases and J by 2 bases, and 12 bases separated the two germline ends. Germline-derived CDR1 and CDR2 are GTSNPN and SVGIG (reference sequence). This CDR3 contains 13 residues. CDR3 bases: TGTGCCTGGAATCCGGGACAAGCCTACGAGCAGTACTTC. Its protein is CAWNPGQAYEQYF.

The chain combines TRBV5-6 with TRBJ1-4, with TRBD1 matching over 9 bases. Trimming took 4 bases from V and 4 from J; bases not matched to a gene: 5. The CDR3 has 15 amino acids. Looked up from germline, CDR1 is SGHDT and CDR2 is YYEEEE. CDR3 nucleotides: TGTGCCAGCAGCGGGACGGACAGGGGTAATGAAAAACTGTTTTTT. Protein product: CASSGTDRGNEKLFF.

This clone appeared a few times. The rearrangement uses TRBV4-1 and TRBJ2-4; 10 bases map to TRBD1. CDR3 size: 16 residues. The ends lost 0 bases at V and 13 bases at J; junction bases unmatched: 12. Germline V CDR1 and CDR2: MGHRA, YSYEKL. Here the CDR3 DNA reads TGCGCCAGCAGCCAAGATGATCACGGGACAGGGGCCCCCCAGTACTTC. It is translated as CASSQDDHGTGAPQYF.

This sequence joins TRBV7-6 and TRBJ2-1; D is possibly TRBD1 (5 bases). Trimming pared 5 bases from V and 12 bases from J, leaving 14 bases between. Germline V lookup: CDR1 SGHVS, CDR2 FNYEAQ. The CDR3 loop spans 12 amino acids. CDR3 loop: CASSPRGQGQFF. The CDR3 coding sequence is TGTGCCAGCAGCCCAAGGGGCCAGGGGCAGTTCTTC. The full variable domain, rest sourced from reference TRBV7-6 and TRBJ2-1, is GAGVSQSPRYKVTKRGQDVALRCDPISGHVSLYWYRQALGQGPEFLTYFNYEAQQDKSGLPNDRFSAERPEGSISTLTIQRTEQRDSAMYRCASSPRGQGQFFGPGTRLTVL.